Below, 17 T cell receptor beta chains from the same sample are listed, as sequenced in a study of cytomegalovirus exposure and HLA in healthy donors. Researchers ran the PCR with 60 Vbeta and 13 Jbeta primers. Sequencing used immunoSEQ multiplex PCR; TCRdb keeps in-frame clones, though not all of them. The table lists 200,000 to 250,000 clones, around four fifths of them singletons. The specimen was PBMCs. These receptors were obtained from a woman aged 40 to 55 in good health and CMV-seronegative.

The gene calls are TRBV7-2 and TRBJ2-3, with 8 bases that match TRBD2. CDR1 is SGHTA, CDR2 FQGNSA, per germline. V lost 5 bases to trimming and J lost 4 bases; unmatched junction nucleotides: 8. The CDR3 totals 15 residues. The CDR3 spells CASSQSGSVADTQYF. The DNA of the CDR3 is TGTGCCAGCAGCCAAAGCGGGAGTGTGGCAGATACGCAGTATTTT.

The table lists this clone with a few counts. The chain employs TRBV11-2 and TRBJ2-1; TRBD1 matches at 7 bases. With V trimmed by 0 bases and J by 9 bases, 11 bases remained unmatched. The V gene's germline CDR1 is SGHAT and CDR2 FQNNGV. The CDR3 has 16 amino acids. Here the CDR3 DNA reads TGTGCCAGCAGCTTAGAGCGGAGACAGGGCCTTGGTGAGCAGTTCTTC. It translates to CASSLERRQGLGEQFF.

The chain is built from TRBV7-8 and TRBJ2-1, with 7 bases lining up with TRBD2. The CDR3 spans 17 residues. CDR1 and CDR2 (germline): SGHVS, FQNEAQ. V lost 1 base and J lost 0; bases outside the gene matches: 6. The CDR3 region is CASSLEVLASSYNEQFF. The CDR3 region has the DNA TGTGCCAGCAGCTTAGAGGTACTAGCGAGCTCCTACAATGAGCAGTTCTTC.

The chain joins TRBV7-9 to TRBJ1-2; D remains unclear. There are 14 residues in the CDR3. V was clipped by 1 base and J by 4 bases, with 10 bases between them. CDR1 and CDR2 (germline): SEHNR, FQNEAQ (reference sequence). For the CDR3, the DNA is TGTGCCAGCAGCTTAGAATTGGCAGGCTATGGCTACACCTTC. Translating it yields CASSLELAGYGYTF.

The chain employs TRBV20-1 and TRBJ2-3, with a weak D call TRBD2 (5 bases). Germline CDR1 DFQATT, CDR2 SNEGSKA (reference sequence). Trimming removed 0 bases at V and 8 bases at J, with 6 bases between. The CDR3 covers 11 residues. CDR3 loop: CSARDGSTQYF. The CDR3 nucleotides are TGCAGTGCTAGAGATGGGAGTACGCAGTATTTT.

The V gene is TRBV5-8, the J gene TRBJ2-5; D remains ambiguous. This CDR3 spans 16 amino acids. V was pared by 0 bases and J by 1 base, with 13 bases between. Germline-derived CDR1 and CDR2 are SGHTS and YDEGEE. CDR3: CASSLGKLILQETQYF. The CDR3 region has the DNA TGTGCCAGCAGCTTGGGAAAGTTGATACTCCAAGAGACCCAGTACTTC.

V usage is TRBV9 and J usage is TRBJ2-5; possibly TRBD2 for D (6 bases). Trimming left V 0 bases short and J 4 bases short, with 16 bases between. This CDR3 region has 16 residues. Germline V lookup: CDR1 SGDLS, CDR2 YYNGEE. The CDR3 region is CASSVGGLGGTETQYF. The CDR3 coding sequence is TGTGCCAGCAGCGTAGGCGGGCTTGGAGGGACAGAGACCCAGTACTTC.

The chain combines TRBV13 with TRBJ2-2; D may be TRBD1 (6 bases). Trimming cost V 5 bases and J 4 bases, with 14 bases left between them. Looked up from germline, CDR1 is PRHDT and CDR2 is FYEKMQ (reference sequence). This CDR3 contains 15 residues. The CDR3 bases are TGTGCCAGCAGCCGACCCCAGGGGTTCACCGGGGAGCTGTTTTTT. This gives the protein CASSRPQGFTGELFF.

The V and J genes are TRBV28 and TRBJ1-4; TRBD1 is a possible D gene (5 bases). Trimming stripped 2 bases from V and 7 bases from J, with 11 bases between. This CDR3 has 14 amino acids. CDR1 and CDR2 from the germline V gene are MDHEN and SYDVKM. The CDR3 DNA reads as TGTGCCAGCAGTTTAGGGGCCAGGGCTGAAAAACTGTTTTTT. It codes for CASSLGARAEKLFF.

The chain carries TRBV28 and TRBJ1-2; D is perhaps TRBD1 (6 bases). Between the trimmed V and J ends, which lost 3 bases and 4 bases, there was a span of 12 bases. Germline CDR1 reads MDHEN; CDR2 reads SYDVKM. The CDR3 totals 14 residues. The CDR3 nucleotides read TGTGCCAGCAGTTTCTCAGGGGCGGGCTATGGCTACACCTTC. It yields the protein CASSFSGAGYGYTF.

The V gene is TRBV7-3, the J gene TRBJ2-7; tentatively, D is TRBD1 (5 bases). Germline values: CDR1 SGHTA, CDR2 FQGTGA. The CDR3 runs to 15 residues. Deletions cut 5 bases from V and 0 bases from J, with 14 bases between. The CDR3 DNA reads as TGTGCCAGCAGCCCCCAGGGCGGCAGCTCCTACGAGCAGTACTTC. As protein: CASSPQGGSSYEQYF.

The chain uses TRBV28 and TRBJ1-5; 9 bases fit TRBD1. V was clipped by 2 bases and J by 7 bases; unmatched bases: 6. The CDR3 is 15 amino acids. Germline V gene data show CDR1 as MDHEN and CDR2 as SYDVKM. CDR3 region: CASSLDTGGRQPQHF. The CDR3 DNA sequence: TGTGCCAGCAGTTTAGATACAGGGGGCCGGCAGCCCCAGCATTTT.

V usage is TRBV14 and J usage is TRBJ2-1; no firm D call. CDR1 and CDR2 from the germline V gene are SGHDN and FVKESK. This CDR3 contains 14 residues. Trimming pared 1 base from V and 4 bases from J, leaving 8 bases between. The DNA of the CDR3 is TGTGCCAGCAGCCAAGTCGCGGCGTACAATGAGCAGTTCTTC. The encoded protein is CASSQVAAYNEQFF.

The chain joins TRBV9 to TRBJ2-2, with 11 bases lining up with TRBD2. CDR3 size: 16 residues. Germline lookup yields CDR1 SGDLS and CDR2 YYNGEE. Trimming removed 7 bases from V and 4 bases from J; junction bases left unmatched: 9. CDR3 sequence: CASRRTSGYGTGELFF. Here the CDR3 DNA reads TGTGCCAGCCGCCGGACTAGCGGGTACGGCACCGGGGAGCTGTTTTTT.

This chain links TRBV13 with TRBJ2-5, with a tentative D call TRBD2 (6 bases). CDR3 length equals 16 residues. Germline V gives CDR1 PRHDT, CDR2 FYEKMQ (reference sequence). Trimming pared 7 bases from V and 5 bases from J, leaving 23 bases between. CDR3 in DNA: TGTGCCAGCATCCTCAAGGGAGGACTATTCCCGGAGACCCAGTACTTC. Residues: CASILKGGLFPETQYF. The full variable domain, its missing parts supplied by reference TRBV13 and TRBJ2-5, is AAGVIQSPRHLIKEKRETATLKCYPIPRHDTVYWYQQGPGQDPQFLISFYEKMQSDKGSIPDRFSAQQFSDYHSELNMSSLELGDSALYFCASILKGGLFPETQYFGPGTRLLVL.

The chain combines TRBV27 with TRBJ2-1; TRBD2 agrees at 7 bases. Trimming removed 7 bases from V and 9 bases from J; junction bases left unmatched: 9. The CDR3 totals 13 residues. Germline loops: CDR1 MNHEY, CDR2 SMNVEV (reference sequence). The CDR3 nucleotides read TGTGCCAGCAAAGGACTAGAAGTGAGTGAGCAGTTCTTC. Protein sequence: CASKGLEVSEQFF.

The chain couples TRBV10-1 to TRBJ2-7, with a tentative D call TRBD2 (5 bases). Trimming cost V 8 bases and J 8 bases, with 16 bases left between them. CDR1 is WNHNN, CDR2 SYGVQD, per germline (reference sequence). The CDR3 has 12 residues. The CDR3 spells CASARNGEQQYF. In DNA, the CDR3 is TGCGCCAGCGCCCGGAACGGGGAACAGCAGTACTTC.